These T cell receptor beta chains were read from a single sample in a study of vaccination and CD4 T cells after COVID-19. Their target antigens are unknown. TCRdb processed the PCR reads anew with MiXCR; each CDR3 protein has one entry. Among 20,000 to 25,000 distinct CDR3 sequences, about half were seen once, and the ten largest hold approximately 13%. Here the sequenced sample was CD4+ T cells from blood, cultured in vitro, taken about 7 months after SARS-CoV-2 vaccination. The receptors stem from a human donor who had recovered from COVID-19. Both conserved end residues are part of each CDR3. The D gene is left open where the match is weak. Size values are once, few and many counts, or a class for expanded clones, and some rows have none.

NA | TRBJ2-5 | TRBV20-1 | NA | TGCAGTGCTATTCTACTAGGTACTGGAGAGACCCAGTACTTC | CSAILLGTGETQYF
TRBD2 | TRBJ2-1 | TRBV24-1 | once | TGTGCCACCAGTGATTTTCTAGCGGGGTACAATGAGCAGTTCTTC | CATSDFLAGYNEQFF
TRBD1 | TRBJ2-5 | TRBV14 | NA | TGTGCCAGCAGCCCGTATCAGGGACAGGGGGGAGAGACCCAGTACTTC | CASSPYQGQGGETQYF
TRBD2 | TRBJ2-1 | TRBV20-1 | few | TGCAGTGCTATCGCAGGGACTAGCGGGGGGTGGGGTGAGCAGTTCTTC | CSAIAGTSGGWGEQFF
NA | TRBJ2-7 | TRBV5-4 | NA | TGTGCCAGCAGCTTGGCCTTTACTAGCAGGAGGGGAGAGCAGTACTTC | CASSLAFTSRRGEQYF
NA | TRBJ1-1 | TRBV19 | NA | TGTGCCAGTAGTCCCAGACTCAGGAACACTGAAGCTTTCTTT | CASSPRLRNTEAFF
TRBD2 | TRBJ2-3 | TRBV20-1 | NA | TGCAGTGCTAGCGGTGGACTAGCGGGGCGCTCTAGCACAGATACGCAGTATTTT | CSASGGLAGRSSTDTQYF
TRBD1 | TRBJ1-2 | TRBV27 | few | TGTGCCAGCAGCCTCAACCAGGGGGTTACTCTTGGCTACACCTTC | CASSLNQGVTLGYTF
NA | TRBJ1-1 | TRBV24-1 | NA | TGTGCCACCAGTGGGCTGAACACTGAAGCTTTCTTT | CATSGLNTEAFF
NA | TRBJ1-5 | TRBV20-1 | few | TGCAGTGCTAGAGGGACAGAAAATCAGCCCCAGCATTTT | CSARGTENQPQHF
NA | TRBJ2-5 | TRBV19 | NA | TGTGCCAGTGGTATAGGAGCCTCGGGGACCCAGTACTTC | CASGIGASGTQYF
TRBD1 | TRBJ2-7 | TRBV19 | few | TGTGCCAGTAGAGACAGGGGCTACGAGCAGTACTTC | CASRDRGYEQYF
NA | TRBJ2-7 | TRBV2 | NA | TGTGCCAGCAGTGAGAGGAGCAACGAGCAGTACTTC | CASSERSNEQYF
NA | TRBJ2-5 | TRBV7-8 | NA | TGTGCCAGCAGCAGAAGCCAAGAGACCCAGTACTTC | CASSRSQETQYF
NA | TRBJ1-1 | TRBV20-1 | few | TGCAGTGCTAGAGTGCGTCACCGACACACTGAAGCTTTCTTT | CSARVRHRHTEAFF
NA | TRBJ2-5 | TRBV7-9 | NA | TGTGCCAGCAGCTTAACCAGCACAGCACAAGAGACCCAGTACTTC | CASSLTSTAQETQYF
NA | TRBJ1-5 | TRBV15 | few | TGTGCCACCAGCAGAGATGACAGTTATCAGCCCCAGCATTTT | CATSRDDSYQPQHF
NA | TRBJ1-5 | TRBV28 | NA | TGTGCCAGCAGCTCGGCGGACTGGAATCAGCCCCAGCATTTT | CASSSADWNQPQHF
NA | TRBJ1-1 | TRBV10-3 | NA | TGTGCCATCAGTGAGTTTTGGTCGACGAACACTGAAGCTTTCTTT | CAISEFWSTNTEAFF
NA | TRBJ2-3 | TRBV7-3 | NA | TGTGCCAGCAGCAAGGACTGGGGGGATACGCAGTATTTT | CASSKDWGDTQYF
TRBD2 | TRBJ2-5 | TRBV7-8 | NA | TGTGCCAGCAGCTTAGAACCGGGGGGGGGACAAGAGACCCAGTACTTC | CASSLEPGGGQETQYF
NA | TRBJ2-3 | TRBV15 | NA | TGTGCCACCAGCAGAGATAGTCCCGAAAGCACAGATACGCAGTATTTT | CATSRDSPESTDTQYF
NA | TRBJ2-2 | TRBV24-1 | few | TGTGCCACCGGAGGACGGGAGAACACCGGGGAGCTGTTTTTT | CATGGRENTGELFF
TRBD1 | TRBJ1-2 | TRBV20-1 | NA | TGCAGTGCTATATCGGGACAGGTTTATGGCTACACCTTC | CSAISGQVYGYTF
NA | TRBJ2-3 | TRBV20-1 | NA | TGCAGTGCTAGTCAGGGTGTGGAAGATACGCAGTATTTT | CSASQGVEDTQYF
NA | TRBJ1-5 | TRBV20-1 | NA | TGCAGTGCTAGAGATTCAGGGTCGGGGGATCAGCCCCAGCATTTT | CSARDSGSGDQPQHF
TRBD1 | TRBJ1-2 | TRBV6-1 | NA | TGTGCCAGCAGTCCCGGGACAGCAAATGGCTACACCTTC | CASSPGTANGYTF
TRBD1 | TRBJ1-5 | TRBV7-2 | once | TGTGCCAGCAGCTCAGGGGGACAGTTCAATCAGCCCCAGCATTTT | CASSSGGQFNQPQHF
NA | TRBJ2-3 | TRBV4-3 | NA | TGCGCCAGCAGCCTGGGGGTCTGGAGCACAGATACGCAGTATTTT | CASSLGVWSTDTQYF
NA | TRBJ1-3 | TRBV5-8 | NA | TGTGCCAGCAGCTTGGCCGGGGGGAGCTCTGGAAACACCATATATTTT | CASSLAGGSSGNTIYF
TRBD1 | TRBJ1-6 | TRBV6-1 | once | TGTGCCAGCAGTGAACAGGGGGCCTATAATTCACCCCTCCACTTT | CASSEQGAYNSPLHF
NA | TRBJ1-1 | TRBV5-6 | NA | TGTGCCAGCAGCTTTGGGGGGGCGAAGAACACTGAAGCTTTCTTT | CASSFGGAKNTEAFF
TRBD2 | TRBJ2-3 | TRBV7-9 | few | TGTGCCAGCAGCCGAAGGGCAGCGGGGGCAGATACGCAGTATTTT | CASSRRAAGADTQYF
TRBD1 | TRBJ1-1 | TRBV20-1 | NA | TGCAGTGCTAGGGGACAGATAAACACTGAAGCTTTCTTT | CSARGQINTEAFF
NA | TRBJ2-3 | TRBV20-1 | NA | TGCAGTGCTAGGGTTGTCAGCACAGATACGCAGTATTTT | CSARVVSTDTQYF
NA | TRBJ2-5 | TRBV20-1 | NA | TGCAGTGCTAGAGATGTAGTGGGAGCCCAAGAGACCCAGTACTTC | CSARDVVGAQETQYF